The clone carrying this TCR beta chain has a single count. This record belongs to a study of blood T cell repertoires in COVID-19. Across the study: Acute and convalescent COVID-19 specimens originated in the United States, Italy and Spain. T cells, B-cell-depleted T cells, or PBMCs supplied cDNA or gDNA.

CDR1 and CDR2 from the germline V gene are GTSNPN and SVGIG (reference sequence). This CDR3 is built from 19 residues. V lost 0 bases, J lost 0 bases, and 15 bases stayed unmatched. Seattle's cohort entered during active infection and was followed longitudinally. Authors' analysis steps: Reference gene primer amplification yielded estimated nucleated cell counts. TCRdb's table, derived via immunoSEQ multiplex PCR, lists solely in-frame clones and lacks some. The V and J calls and clone size were taken over from that table, and D and trimming were inferred from the DNA. There are 400,000 to 450,000 clones in the sample; 88% occur only once, and roughly 12% lies in the top ten.

What was sequenced was peripheral blood. The TCR originated in a woman in her forties or fifties with COVID-19, enrolled during active disease. The V call is TRBV30, the J call TRBJ1-2; 8 bases map to TRBD1. For the CDR3, the DNA is TGTGCCTGGAGTGTACTCCCCCCGCGGACAGGGCCTTCTAACTATGGCTACACCTTC. It specifies CAWSVLPPRTGPSNYGYTF.